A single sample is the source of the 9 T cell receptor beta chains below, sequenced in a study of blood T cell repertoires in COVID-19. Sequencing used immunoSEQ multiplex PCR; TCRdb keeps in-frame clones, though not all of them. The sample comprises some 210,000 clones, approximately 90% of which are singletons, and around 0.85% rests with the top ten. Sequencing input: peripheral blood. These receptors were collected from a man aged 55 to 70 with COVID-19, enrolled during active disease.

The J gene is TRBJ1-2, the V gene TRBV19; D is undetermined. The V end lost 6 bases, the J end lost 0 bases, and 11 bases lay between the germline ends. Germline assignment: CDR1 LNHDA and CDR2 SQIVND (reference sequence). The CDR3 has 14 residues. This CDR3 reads CASSDGQTNYGYTF. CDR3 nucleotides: TGTGCCAGTAGCGATGGGCAGACTAACTATGGCTACACCTTC.

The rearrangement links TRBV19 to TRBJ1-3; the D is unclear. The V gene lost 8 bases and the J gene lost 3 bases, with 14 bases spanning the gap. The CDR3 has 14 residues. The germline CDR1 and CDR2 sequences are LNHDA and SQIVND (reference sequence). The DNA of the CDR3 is TGTGCCAGTTCCCTGGAGGCAGTTGGAAACACCATATATTTT. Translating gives CASSLEAVGNTIYF. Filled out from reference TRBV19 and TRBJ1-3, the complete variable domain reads DGGITQSPKYLFRKEGQNVTLSCEQNLNHDAMYWYRQDPGQGLRLIYYSQIVNDFQKGDIAEGYSVSREKKESFPLTVTSAQKNPTAFYLCASSLEAVGNTIYFGEGSWLTVV.

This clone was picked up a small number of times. Written as DNA, the CDR3 is TGTGCCAGCAGCTTACTCGAGGGGGCCGACCAAGAGACCCAGTACTTC. It yields the protein CASSLLEGADQETQYF. The chain links TRBV7-9 to TRBJ2-5; 7 bases match TRBD1. V shed 2 bases and J 0 bases; nucleotides not matched to a gene: 6. There are 16 residues in the CDR3. Germline CDR1 and CDR2: SEHNR and FQNEAQ (reference sequence).

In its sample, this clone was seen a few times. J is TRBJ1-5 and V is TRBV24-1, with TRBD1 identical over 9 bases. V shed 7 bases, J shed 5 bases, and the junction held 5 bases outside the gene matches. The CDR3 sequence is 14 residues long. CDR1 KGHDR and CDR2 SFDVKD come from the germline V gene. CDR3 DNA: TGTGCCACCAGGTTCAACAGGGGGCATCAGCCCCAGCATTTT. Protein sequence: CATRFNRGHQPQHF.

CDR3 coding DNA: TGTGCCATCACCGACTGGGACGGGAGCTCCTACAATGAGCAGTTCTTC. Its translation: CAITDWDGSSYNEQFF. The rearrangement links TRBV10-3 to TRBJ2-1; TRBD2 is a possible D gene (6 bases). Germline CDR1 is ENHRY and CDR2 is SYGVKD. The CDR3 consists of 16 residues. V lost 7 bases to trimming and J lost 0 bases, with 16 bases between them.

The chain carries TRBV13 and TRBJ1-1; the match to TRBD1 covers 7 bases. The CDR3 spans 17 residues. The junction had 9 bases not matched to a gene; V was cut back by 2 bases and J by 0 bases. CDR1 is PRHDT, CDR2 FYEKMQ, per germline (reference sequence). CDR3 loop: CASSLSTGWGVNTEAFF. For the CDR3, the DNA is TGTGCCAGCAGCTTATCGACAGGGTGGGGGGTGAACACTGAAGCTTTCTTT.

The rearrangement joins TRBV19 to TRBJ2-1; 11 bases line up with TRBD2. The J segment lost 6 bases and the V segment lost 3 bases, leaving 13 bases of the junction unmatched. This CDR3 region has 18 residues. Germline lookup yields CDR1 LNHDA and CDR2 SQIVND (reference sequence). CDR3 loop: CASSITQLAGVSVNEQFF. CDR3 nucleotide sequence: TGTGCCAGTAGTATTACCCAACTAGCGGGAGTTTCGGTCAATGAGCAGTTCTTC. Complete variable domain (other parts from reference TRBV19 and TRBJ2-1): DGGITQSPKYLFRKEGQNVTLSCEQNLNHDAMYWYRQDPGQGLRLIYYSQIVNDFQKGDIAEGYSVSREKKESFPLTVTSAQKNPTAFYLCASSITQLAGVSVNEQFFGPGTRLTVL.

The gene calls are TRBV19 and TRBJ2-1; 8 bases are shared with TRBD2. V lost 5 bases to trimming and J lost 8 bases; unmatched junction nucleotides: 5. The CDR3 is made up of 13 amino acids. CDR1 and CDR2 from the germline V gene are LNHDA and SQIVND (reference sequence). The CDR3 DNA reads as TGTGCCAGTAGTCTGGCGGGAGGCTATGAGCAGTTCTTC. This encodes CASSLAGGYEQFF.

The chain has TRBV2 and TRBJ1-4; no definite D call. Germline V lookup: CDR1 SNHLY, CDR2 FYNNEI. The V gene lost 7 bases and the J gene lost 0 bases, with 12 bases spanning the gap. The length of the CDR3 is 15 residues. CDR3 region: CASTRNTATNEKLFF. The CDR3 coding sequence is TGTGCCAGCACCAGAAATACAGCAACTAATGAAAAACTGTTTTTT.